This TCR beta chain was obtained from a study of post-analysis software for immune sequencing data. General study findings and limits: Batch-matched samples strongly co-clustered by F measure. Elevated frequency relative to controls characterized four or five TRBV segments in patients, TRBV5-6, TRBV5-1 and TRBV20-1 among them.

Per the germline V gene, CDR1 is DFQATT and CDR2 is SNEGSKA (reference sequence). CDR3 length equals 13 residues. V was shortened by 6 bases and J by 2 bases, with 14 bases between the two germline ends. Concerning this clonotype: Its target is unknown.

Each TCR beta cDNA library carried unique molecular identifiers. Via MiXCR, TCRdb re-called the PCR reads, giving one row per CDR3 protein. The table lists hundreds of thousands of distinct CDR3 sequences, around 53% of them singletons. V gene TRBV20-1 combines with J gene TRBJ2-7; D unclear. The sample comprised blood. The source of this sequence is a girl aged 10-17 years with multiple sclerosis. CDR3 coding DNA: TGCAGTGCACCCGGCGAGGCCGCCTACGAGCAGTACTTC. This sequence encodes CSAPGEAAYEQYF.